What follows are 8 T cell receptor beta chains derived from one specimen sequenced in a study of CD8 T cells in ankylosing spondylitis. Each CDR3 protein is one row after TCRdb ran MiXCR on the 5' RACE reads. The sample has 200,000 to 250,000 distinct CDR3 sequences, 20% to 30% seen once. Material: blood, either unsorted or a sorted T cell fraction (not recorded which). Receptors were obtained from a male donor with ankylosing spondylitis or in good health (not recorded which).

Ten or more counts support this clonotype. The gene calls are TRBV6-1 and TRBJ1-5; D is perhaps TRBD1 (5 bases). The CDR3 loop spans 15 amino acids. Trimming took off 4 bases at V and 3 bases at J, with 13 bases between the two ends. Germline V gene data show CDR1 as MNHNS and CDR2 as SASEGT. This chain's CDR3 is CASSAGGPDNQPQHF. The DNA for the CDR3 is TGTGCCAGCAGTGCGGGGGGACCCGACAATCAGCCCCAGCATTTT.

This clonotype was picked up many times. V gene TRBV6-5 combines with J gene TRBJ1-5; no clear D. The length of the CDR3 is 18 residues. Looked up from germline, CDR1 is MNHEY and CDR2 is SVGAGI. V lost 0 bases and J lost 0, with 15 bases in between. The chain's CDR3 is CASSYSTRERHSNQPQHF. Written as DNA, the CDR3 is TGTGCCAGCAGTTACTCGACCCGGGAGAGACATAGCAATCAGCCCCAGCATTTT.

This clonotype came up many times. This chain uses TRBV20-1 with TRBJ2-1; 8 positions match TRBD2. Germline lookup yields CDR1 DFQATT and CDR2 SNEGSKA (reference sequence). Trimming cost V 3 bases and J 6 bases; bases outside gene matches: 13. The CDR3 runs 16 residues. In DNA form, the CDR3 reads TGCAGTGCTAGGGGTCCGGCGGGAGGATTCGCCAATGAGCAGTTCTTC. Protein: CSARGPAGGFANEQFF.

This clonotype was found many times. V and J are TRBV7-6 and TRBJ2-3; tentatively, D is TRBD2 (6 bases). Germline V CDR1 and CDR2: SGHVS, FNYEAQ. The CDR3 covers 15 residues. The germline V and J ends were trimmed by 5 bases and 0 bases, with 12 bases remaining between them. CDR3 sequence reads: CASSVSGASTDTQYF. The CDR3 bases are TGTGCCAGCAGCGTTAGCGGAGCTAGCACAGATACGCAGTATTTT.

The V and J genes are TRBV5-1 and TRBJ2-5; D might be TRBD2 (6 bases). Matching the DNA end better, TRBJ2-1 makes the J call doubtful. The CDR3 loop spans 16 amino acids. CDR1 is SGHRS and CDR2 is YFSETQ in the germline V gene. DNA of the CDR3: TGCGCCAGCAGCTTGGCTGGGACTGCAAGCCAAGAGACCCAGTTCTTC. Translating gives CASSLAGTASQETQFF.

This clonotype was picked up many times. The V and J genes are TRBV10-3 and TRBJ2-3; 7 nucleotides line up with TRBD2. V shed 11 bases and J 0 bases; nucleotides not matched to a gene: 5. CDR1 and CDR2 from the germline V gene are ENHRY and SYGVKD. The CDR3 has 13 residues. The CDR3 loop reads CAAWRGSTDTQYF. In nucleotides, the CDR3 is TGTGCCGCCTGGCGGGGGAGCACAGATACGCAGTATTTT.

V gene TRBV20-1 combines with J gene TRBJ2-7, with D unclear. The CDR3 is made up of 15 amino acids. Trimming shortened V by 2 bases and J by 3 bases, and 17 bases separated the two germline ends. From germline, CDR1 is DFQATT and CDR2 SNEGSKA (reference sequence). The CDR3: CSARFGNRIDYEQYF. CDR3 DNA: TGCAGTGCTAGATTTGGAAACCGTATCGACTACGAGCAGTACTTC.

The table lists this clonotype with many counts. V is TRBV20-1 and J is TRBJ1-6, with D perhaps TRBD1 (6 bases). V dropped 5 bases and J dropped 7 bases, with 15 bases sitting between them. This CDR3 has 14 amino acids. Germline CDR1 and CDR2: DFQATT and SNEGSKA (reference sequence). CDR3: CSAPGTFLNSPLHF. CDR3 sequence (DNA): TGCAGTGCTCCTGGGACATTTTTGAATTCACCCCTCCACTTT.